These 21 T cell receptor beta chains were all obtained from the same sample, sequenced in a study of blood T cell repertoires in COVID-19. Assay: immunoSEQ multiplex PCR; the TCRdb copy retains only in-frame clones and omits some. The sample carries 200,000 to 250,000 clones, roughly four fifths recorded once. Sequenced: peripheral blood. These receptors all stem from a woman older than 75 with acute or convalescent COVID-19.

This clone was seen once. The chain uses TRBV5-6 and TRBJ1-6; 8 positions match TRBD1. There are 16 residues in the CDR3. Unmatched junction bases numbered 10, after V lost 4 bases and J lost 7 bases. Per germline, CDR1 SGHDT and CDR2 YYEEEE. The DNA of the CDR3 is TGTGCCAGCAGCCTGCTTCAGGGGGCAGGGAATTCACCCCTCCACTTT. Residues: CASSLLQGAGNSPLHF.

This rearrangement joins TRBV18 to TRBJ2-7, with 11 bases matching TRBD1. Germline loops: CDR1 KGHSH, CDR2 LQKENI. J lost 7 bases, V lost 2 bases, and 10 bases had no gene match. The CDR3 totals 16 residues. The CDR3 here is CASSPSRGQGAGEQYF. CDR3 DNA sequence: TGTGCCAGCTCACCAAGTAGAGGACAGGGGGCCGGAGAGCAGTACTTC.

The chain links TRBV28 to TRBJ1-3; tentatively, D is TRBD1 (5 bases). V was cut by 5 bases and J by 0 bases, with 11 bases left in between. Germline assignment: CDR1 MDHEN and CDR2 SYDVKM. CDR3 length equals 15 residues. CDR3 sequence: CASSVDQGSGNTIYF. CDR3 coding DNA: TGTGCCAGCAGTGTTGATCAGGGCTCTGGAAACACCATATATTTT.

This clone was seen more than once but under ten times. This sequence joins TRBV12-3 or TRBV12-4 and TRBJ1-1; perhaps TRBD1 as D (6 bases). Trimming took off 2 bases at V and 5 bases at J, with 9 bases between the two ends. The CDR3 is 13 amino acids. The CDR3 loop is CASSLKGGTEAFF. The CDR3, as DNA: TGTGCCAGCAGTTTAAAGGGGGGGACTGAAGCTTTCTTT.

The chain has TRBV6-4 and TRBJ2-4; D is possibly TRBD1 (5 bases). Germline CDR1 MRHNA, CDR2 SNTAGT. V was trimmed by 6 bases and J by 0 bases, leaving 18 bases between them. The CDR3 totals 17 residues. CDR3 loop: CASSEPDQGIAKNIQYF. Written as DNA, the CDR3 is TGTGCCAGCAGCGAACCTGATCAGGGAATAGCCAAAAACATTCAGTACTTC.

The chain recombines TRBV3-1 (or the pseudogene TRBV3-2) with TRBJ2-7; D possibly corresponds to TRBD2 (6 bases). Germline lookup yields CDR1 LGHDT and CDR2 YNNKEL (reference sequence). V lost 1 base and J lost 0, with 19 bases in between. This CDR3 has 18 residues. CDR3 residues: CASSQGGFLADSSYEQYF. The CDR3 DNA reads as TGTGCCAGCAGCCAAGGGGGGTTTTTAGCGGATAGCTCCTACGAGCAGTACTTC.

This clone was picked up one time. V usage is TRBV5-1 and J usage is TRBJ1-2; 8 bases agree with TRBD1. The V gene end was trimmed by 4 bases and the J gene end by 4 bases; junction bases not matched to a gene: 3. The CDR3 runs 13 residues. Germline CDR1 reads SGHRS; CDR2 reads YFSETQ. The CDR3 coding sequence is TGCGCCAGCAGCGGGGGACAGGCCTATGGCTACACCTTC. Translation: CASSGGQAYGYTF.

The gene calls are TRBV5-1 and TRBJ2-1; 14 bases are shared with TRBD2. Germline-derived CDR1 and CDR2 are SGHRS and YFSETQ. This CDR3 region has 15 residues. V shed 4 bases and J 12 bases; nucleotides not matched to a gene: 9. The CDR3 bases are TGCGCCAGCAGCGGACTAGCGGGAGGCGCGCTACGGCAGTTCTTC. This encodes CASSGLAGGALRQFF.

The sample holds one count of this clone. J is TRBJ1-1 and V is TRBV30; the D gene is possibly TRBD1 (5 bases). Germline CDR1 reads GTSNPN; CDR2 reads SVGIG (reference sequence). V dropped 4 bases and J dropped 0 bases, with 9 bases sitting between them. The CDR3 has 13 residues. CDR3 amino acids: CAWMRGMNTEAFF. As DNA, the CDR3 is TGTGCCTGGATGCGGGGGATGAACACTGAAGCTTTCTTT.

The chain employs TRBV18 and TRBJ1-4, with D possibly matching TRBD1 (6 bases). CDR1 KGHSH and CDR2 LQKENI come from the germline V gene. The CDR3 is made up of 14 amino acids. The ends were cut back, 2 bases at V and 6 bases at J, with 10 bases in the middle. In DNA form, the CDR3 reads TGTGCCAGCTCACCAAGGCGGACAGATGAAAAACTGTTTTTT. Its translation: CASSPRRTDEKLFF.

A remark on this clone: Relative to the germline gene, one junction end is altered; a read error may explain this. The DNA for the CDR3 is TGTGCCAGCAGCCAGCATCCCCCCGGGGTAGCGGGAGTGTCCGGGACCAAGTACTTC. It encodes CASSQHPPGVAGVSGTKYF. This chain uses TRBV3-1 (or the pseudogene TRBV3-2) with TRBJ2-5, with TRBD2 matching 9 bases. This CDR3 comprises 19 residues. Germline CDR1 LGHDT, CDR2 YNNKEL (reference sequence).

CDR3 amino acids: CASSYRLAGGPGAKNIQYF. DNA of the CDR3: TGTGCCAGCAGCTACCGACTAGCGGGAGGGCCCGGGGCCAAAAACATTCAGTACTTC. This sequence joins TRBV5-8 and TRBJ2-4; TRBD2 matches at 14 bases. CDR1 SGHTS and CDR2 YDEGEE come from the germline V gene. V lost 3 bases, J lost 1 base, and 9 bases stayed unmatched. The CDR3 spans 19 residues.

This chain joins TRBV20-1 and TRBJ2-4, with D unclear. Trimming took 3 bases from V and 8 from J, leaving 11 bases between them. CDR1 DFQATT and CDR2 SNEGSKA come from the germline V gene (reference sequence). The CDR3 length is 12 residues. The CDR3 protein is CSASAAQDIQYF. DNA of the CDR3: TGCAGTGCTAGTGCGGCTCAGGACATTCAGTACTTC.

The V and J genes are TRBV6-5 and TRBJ1-1; D unresolved. V was shortened by 2 bases and J by 2 bases, with 9 bases between the two germline ends. The CDR3 extends over 14 amino acids. CDR1 and CDR2 from the germline V gene are MNHEY and SVGAGI. Here the CDR3 DNA reads TGTGCCAGCAGTTACGAGGGATTCAACACTGAAGCTTTCTTT. It translates to CASSYEGFNTEAFF.

The V call is TRBV14, the J call TRBJ1-3; D is ambiguous. This CDR3 is built from 16 residues. In germline, CDR1 is SGHDN, CDR2 FVKESK. Trimming stripped 2 bases from V and 0 bases from J, with 11 bases between. The CDR3 loop reads CASSQRTASSGNTIYF. The CDR3 DNA follows: TGTGCCAGCAGCCAACGTACTGCAAGCTCTGGAAACACCATATATTTT.

The chain employs TRBV5-6 and TRBJ1-4, with D possibly being TRBD1 (5 bases). V lost 4 bases to trimming and J lost 3 bases, with 10 bases between them. This CDR3 is 14 amino acids long. The germline V gene has CDR1 SGHDT and CDR2 YYEEEE. The CDR3 region has the DNA TGTGCCAGCAGCCTCAGGGTCCCTAATGAAAAACTGTTTTTT. This gives the protein CASSLRVPNEKLFF.

This chain joins TRBV27 and TRBJ1-1, with unresolved D. V was cut by 2 bases and J by 1 base, with 11 bases left in between. The CDR3 covers 15 residues. Germline loops: CDR1 MNHEY, CDR2 SMNVEV (reference sequence). The CDR3 is CASSLANLKNTEAFF. DNA of the CDR3: TGTGCCAGCAGTTTAGCTAACCTAAAGAACACTGAAGCTTTCTTT.

The chain couples TRBV9 to TRBJ1-3; tentatively, D is TRBD1 (5 bases). Germline-derived CDR1 and CDR2 are SGDLS and YYNGEE. Trimming removed 0 bases from V and 0 bases from J, with 10 bases in between. The length of the CDR3 is 16 residues. The CDR3, as DNA: TGTGCCAGCAGCGTAGTGAGTCAGGGCTCTGGAAACACCATATATTTT. Protein product: CASSVVSQGSGNTIYF.

The gene calls are TRBV18 and TRBJ1-5; D gene ambiguous. The germline V gene has CDR1 KGHSH and CDR2 LQKENI. With 6 bases removed from V and 10 bases from J, the gap between germline ends came to 16 bases. This CDR3 spans 13 amino acids. CDR3 protein: CASSLTDGGPQHF. The CDR3, as DNA: TGTGCCAGCTCCCTCACGGACGGAGGCCCCCAGCATTTT.

This rearrangement joins TRBV7-2 to TRBJ2-1; TRBD1 is a possible D gene (6 bases). Germline values: CDR1 SGHTA, CDR2 FQGNSA. This CDR3 comprises 15 residues. Trimming left V 10 bases short and J 2 bases short, with 18 bases between. CDR3 residues: CATSIQGPTYNEQFF. The CDR3 nucleotides read TGTGCCACTAGCATACAGGGACCGACCTACAATGAGCAGTTCTTC.

The chain carries TRBV7-9 and TRBJ2-3; D perhaps matches TRBD2 (7 bases). This CDR3 is 17 amino acids long. V was trimmed by 0 bases and J by 2 bases, leaving 15 bases between them. Looked up from germline, CDR1 is SEHNR and CDR2 is FQNEAQ (reference sequence). CDR3 coding DNA: TGTGCCAGCAGCTTAGCGAGGGGGGGCCAGTACACAGATACGCAGTATTTT. It specifies CASSLARGGQYTDTQYF.